The source of this T cell receptor beta chain is a study of T cell responses to AZD1222 COVID-19 vaccine (dated by TCRdb to about 2021). Concerning the study at large: TCR sequencing was performed for fewer than 250 trial participants, of whom approximately 200 were given two doses of AZD1222 and some 25 were given two doses of MenACWY control vaccine. Trial participants were enrolled by age into 18-55, 56-69 and 70-plus year subgroups, with around 150, 28 and 57 TCR-sequenced participants respectively. The paper as a whole reports these results and caveats: Nearly half of unique spike-specific TCRs reportedly recognized epitopes outside regions mutated in the B.1.351 and B.1.1.7 variants. After two AZD1222 doses, both the breadth and the depth of spike-specific TCRs were significantly higher than at day 0 and than in MenACWY recipients. Because no day 14 peak-response samples were available, repertoires were characterized only after the peak T cell response. The 56-69-year group was small, and its depth increase did not reach significance, likely because of low power. Conclusions about previously exposed vaccinees are limited because only five to seven AZD1222 recipients were SARS-CoV-2 seropositive at baseline. Most participants were white British and females outnumbered males, and the authors suggested that clonal diversity may have been underestimated. The vaccine-associated CD4 TCRs covered the entire spike protein, and the dominant responses fell in regions 160-218 and 743-854.

This clone was observed once. It has no known antigen specificity. No clone much larger than this one lies a single base away; base qualities are absent. The CDR3 regions of human TCRbeta chains were analyzed by immunosequencing. The authors' pipeline ran thus. Repertoire TCRs were matched against a reference library of SARS-CoV-2-specific TCRs generated with the MIRA antigen-specificity platform. Breadth was defined as the fraction of unique TCRs that were SARS-CoV-2-associated, and depth was defined as the fraction of total T cells that were SARS-CoV-2-associated. Each spike-specific TCR was assigned to its reactive spike region and to a CD4 or CD8 class using the MIRA data. Log10-transformed breadth and depth values were compared by one-way ANOVA with Sidak's multiple comparisons tests. TCRdb retrieved this table from immuneACCESS and kept in-frame rearrangements only. Not all clones are present; in checked studies, unresolved V genes account for under half, and no reason is known for the remainder. The D gene and trimming were derived from the DNA, and the V and J assignments and clone size from that table. Within this sample are just under 80,000 clones, with roughly 90% of them counted one time only. The ten largest clones represent roughly 5.1% of the sample.

Read against the paper, the sample's time point label means: about 28 days (+/-7) after the second vaccine dose. AZD1222 recipients with second doses at about 4 weeks or about 12 weeks were pooled, because spike-specific TCR depth and breadth did not differ between schedules. Vaccinee samples were obtained from the UK trials COV001 and COV002, which included a single-blind randomized controlled phase 2/3 trial of AZD1222 (ChAdOx1 nCoV-19) in healthy adults. For TCRbeta chain sequencing, PBMC samples from trial participants were taken at day 0 and at day 28 after the second dose. CDR1 and CDR2, per the germline V gene (reference sequence), are MNHEY and SMNVEV. The CDR3 covers 22 residues, taking in both the cysteine and the phenylalanine. Only CDR3 DNA remains: 66 bases, in frame from the first base. V is clipped by 1 base and J by 0 bases, and the sequence between their germline boundaries is 28 bases long.

The material sequenced was peripheral blood, taken 28 days after the second AZD1222 dose. The chain employs TRBV27 and TRBJ2-4; the D gene lacks a confident call. This receptor was taken from an adult who received the AZD1222 COVID-19 vaccine. The nucleotide sequence reads as follows: TGTGCCAGCAGTTTATTGCCACCCCTTTTAATGGCGAGCATGCTAGCCAAAAACATTCAGTACTTC. Translated, this gives CASSLLPPLLMASMLAKNIQYF.